There are a few counts of the clone carrying this T cell receptor (beta chain). Its target is not known. Within the sample, other DNA sequences also encode this same CDR3. Donors, healthy HIV-negative adults, lacked recent acute infections or vaccinations. These data belong to a study of shared clonotypes between healthy human individuals. Sequenced by immunoSEQ multiplex PCR; TCRdb stores in-frame clones only, minus some. This sample has roughly 1 million clones, with approximately 70% found just once. Study-wide results and caveats: Estimated richness values were generally larger in naive subsets than in memory subsets. Clonotypes that were shared across a handful of donors made up around 5% of naive CD4 clonotypes.

Sequencing was done on a sample of memory CD4+ T cells sorted from blood. Subset defined: CD45RA-negative fraction. This clonotype was sampled from a man in his late teens or twenties in good health.

The CDR3 loop reads CASSLGLETQYF. In DNA form, the CDR3 reads TGTGCCAGCAGTTTAGGGTTAGAGACCCAGTACTTC. V gene TRBV28 combines with J gene TRBJ2-5; no definite D call. The CDR3 runs 12 residues. V was trimmed by 2 bases and J by 4 bases, leaving 5 bases between them. The germline CDR1 and CDR2 sequences are MDHEN and SYDVKM.